This T cell receptor beta chain was profiled in a study of blood T cell repertoires in COVID-19. For the study at large: Specimens from acute and convalescent COVID-19 originated in the United States, Italy and Spain. In each case, the material was cDNA or gDNA derived from T cells, B-cell-depleted T cells, or PBMCs.

Profiling relied on immunoSEQ multiplex PCR, and the TCRdb table lists in-frame clones only, not all of them. The sample includes 200,000 to 300,000 clones, approximately 82% seen only once; the top ten take 1.9%. Germline trimming cut 8 bases from V and 5 bases from J; bases unmatched to any gene: 5. Per germline, CDR1 MNHEY and CDR2 SVGAGI. The CDR3 contains 12 residues. V usage is TRBV6-5 and J usage is TRBJ2-7; 8 bases align to TRBD1. Sequencing was done on a sample of peripheral blood. The sequence was collected from a man aged 25-45 years who had recovered from COVID-19. CDR3 sequence: CASRQGYHEQYF. For the CDR3, the DNA is TGTGCCAGCCGACAGGGGTACCACGAGCAGTACTTC.